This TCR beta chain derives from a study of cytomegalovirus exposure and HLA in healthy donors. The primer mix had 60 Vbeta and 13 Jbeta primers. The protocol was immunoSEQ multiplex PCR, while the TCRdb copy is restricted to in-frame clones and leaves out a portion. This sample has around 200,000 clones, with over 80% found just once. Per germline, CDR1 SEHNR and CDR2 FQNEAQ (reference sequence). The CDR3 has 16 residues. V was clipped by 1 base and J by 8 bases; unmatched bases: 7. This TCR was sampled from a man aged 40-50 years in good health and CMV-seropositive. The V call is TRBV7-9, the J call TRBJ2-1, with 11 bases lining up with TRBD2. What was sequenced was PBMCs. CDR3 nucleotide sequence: TGTGCCAGCAGCTTAGATACTAGCGGGAGTGGGGATGAGCAGTTCTTC. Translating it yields CASSLDTSGSGDEQFF.